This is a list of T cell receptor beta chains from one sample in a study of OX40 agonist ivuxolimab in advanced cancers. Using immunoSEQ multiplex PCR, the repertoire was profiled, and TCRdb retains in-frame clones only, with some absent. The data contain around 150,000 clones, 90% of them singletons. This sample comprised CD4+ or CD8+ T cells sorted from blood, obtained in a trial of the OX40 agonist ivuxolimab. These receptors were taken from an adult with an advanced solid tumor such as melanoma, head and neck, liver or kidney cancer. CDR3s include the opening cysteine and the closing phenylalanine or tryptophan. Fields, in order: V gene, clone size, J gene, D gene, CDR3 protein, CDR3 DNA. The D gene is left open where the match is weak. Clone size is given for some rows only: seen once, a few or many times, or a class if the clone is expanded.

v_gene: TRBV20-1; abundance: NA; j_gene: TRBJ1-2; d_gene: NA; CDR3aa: CSALGDYGYTF; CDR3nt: TGCAGTGCCCTCGGGGACTATGGCTACACCTTC
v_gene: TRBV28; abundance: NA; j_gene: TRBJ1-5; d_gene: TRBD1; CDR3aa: CASRPQGARGQPQHF; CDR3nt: TGTGCCAGCAGGCCACAGGGGGCCCGGGGCCAGCCCCAGCATTTT
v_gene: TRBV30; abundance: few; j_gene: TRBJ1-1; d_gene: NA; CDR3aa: CAWIEVGGGYTEAFF; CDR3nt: TGTGCCTGGATTGAGGTAGGGGGAGGGTACACTGAAGCTTTCTTT
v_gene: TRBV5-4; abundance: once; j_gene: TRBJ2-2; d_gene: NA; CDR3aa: CASRYDTNTGELFF; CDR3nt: TGTGCCAGCAGATACGACACCAACACCGGGGAGCTGTTTTTT
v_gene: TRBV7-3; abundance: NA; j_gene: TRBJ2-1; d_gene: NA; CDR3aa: CASSPSSSYNEQFF; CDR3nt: TGTGCCAGCAGCCCCTCAAGCTCCTACAATGAGCAGTTCTTC
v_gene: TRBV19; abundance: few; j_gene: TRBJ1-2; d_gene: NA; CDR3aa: CASSIGGLYGYTF; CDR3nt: TGTGCCAGTAGTATCGGTGGTCTCTATGGCTACACCTTC
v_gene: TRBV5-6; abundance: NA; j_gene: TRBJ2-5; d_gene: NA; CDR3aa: CASSLEGRLRETQYF; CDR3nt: TGTGCCAGCAGCTTGGAAGGACGATTAAGGGAGACCCAGTACTTC
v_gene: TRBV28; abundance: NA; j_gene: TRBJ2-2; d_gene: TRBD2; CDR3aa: CASSLVGLPNTGELFF; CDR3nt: TGTGCCAGCAGTTTGGTGGGACTACCGAACACCGGGGAGCTGTTTTTT
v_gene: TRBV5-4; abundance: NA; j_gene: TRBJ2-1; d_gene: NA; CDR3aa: CASSLGDQRYNEQFF; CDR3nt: TGTGCCAGCAGCTTGGGGGACCAGCGCTACAATGAGCAGTTCTTC
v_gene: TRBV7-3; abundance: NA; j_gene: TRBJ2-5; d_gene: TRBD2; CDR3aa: CASSPGTSGLETQYF; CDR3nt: TGTGCCAGCAGCCCCGGGACTAGCGGATTGGAGACCCAGTACTTC
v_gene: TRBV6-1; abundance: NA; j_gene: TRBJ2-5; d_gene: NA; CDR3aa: CASSELLKETQYF; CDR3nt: TGTGCCAGCAGTGAACTCTTAAAAGAGACCCAGTACTTC
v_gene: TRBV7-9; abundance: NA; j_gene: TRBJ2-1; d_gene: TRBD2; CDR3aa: CASSLGGRAFHEQFF; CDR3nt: TGTGCCAGCAGCTTAGGCGGGAGGGCGTTCCATGAGCAGTTCTTC